This T cell receptor beta chain was identified during a study of tumor and adjacent non-tumor tissue in lung cancer. Overall study context: Approximately 4.2 million productive TCRbeta reads were obtained per sample on average.

Germline V lookup: CDR1 SGHNT, CDR2 YENEEA. There are 15 residues in the CDR3. TCRbeta libraries were built with three rounds of nested PCR, modified from ARM-PCR. In TCRdb, the multiplex PCR reads were re-called with MiXCR into one record per CDR3 protein. This table holds around 75,000 distinct CDR3 sequences, around 70% found once. Findings of the study overall: Higher tumor TCR diversity was associated with shorter survival. Normal lung showed higher cumulative top 100 clone frequency than tumor.

This clonotype was detected only once. Its antigen is currently unknown. Sequence at one end of the junction differs from germline and may be a read error. No cell sorting was done before RNA was extracted from the tissue. This non-tumor lung sample came from over 3 cm beyond the tumor edge. Newly diagnosed lung cancer patients had thoracic surgery in China, August–late 2014, without prior chemotherapy. This sequence originates from a woman between 45 and 65 years old with non-small cell lung cancer. V usage is TRBV11-3 and J usage is TRBJ2-7; D gene ambiguous. Sequencing was done on a sample of distant non-tumor lung tissue. The CDR3 loop reads CASTLHGGSSYEQYF. The CDR3 DNA sequence: TGTGCCAGCACCTTACATGGTGGGTCCTCCTACGAGCAGTACTTC.